A selection of T cell receptor beta chains follows, all from one sample in a study of a mutant IDH1 vaccine in newly diagnosed glioma. Their antigen targets remain unknown. Only in-frame clones appear in the TCRdb table, and some are missing; sequencing was by immunoSEQ multiplex PCR. Of some 60,000 clones listed, over 70% were seen once; the top ten hold more than 5.5%. This sample comprised PBMCs, obtained from a glioma patient whose treatment included an IDH1 peptide vaccine. The source is a man over 45 with glioma. Each CDR3 is given with its conserved first and last residue. A D gene is named only where the DNA matches it firmly. The listing skips clone size in some rows; elsewhere it reads once, few, many or a size class.

CDR3 DNA,CDR3 protein,clone size,J gene,D gene,CDR3 length,V gene
TGTGCCAGCAGCTTGGACAGCTCCTACAATGAGCAGTTCTTC,CASSLDSSYNEQFF,.,TRBJ2-1,.,14,TRBV11-3
TGTGCCAGTACCTGGGGCAGGGGCACAGATACGCAGTATTTT,CASTWGRGTDTQYF,.,TRBJ2-3,.,14,TRBV19
TGTGCCAGCAGCATCGGGGAGACGGGAGGGTTTCCCTACGAGCAGTACTTC,CASSIGETGGFPYEQYF,.,TRBJ2-7,TRBD2,17,TRBV7-9
TGTGCCAGCCACTACGGGGGAAACTATGGCTACACCTTC,CASHYGGNYGYTF,.,TRBJ1-2,.,13,TRBV5-4
TGTGCCAGTAGTTGGGGAAAGAATCAGCCCCAGCATTTT,CASSWGKNQPQHF,.,TRBJ1-5,.,13,TRBV19
TGTGCCACCCTAATGGGGTTGAACACTGAAGCTTTCTTT,CATLMGLNTEAFF,few,TRBJ1-1,.,13,TRBV2
TGTGCCAGCAGTGGATACAGGGGTGCTAATGAAAAACTGTTTTTT,CASSGYRGANEKLFF,.,TRBJ1-4,TRBD1,15,TRBV6-1
TGTGCCATTCGCGGGGGGGATAATGAAAAACTGTTTTTT,CAIRGGDNEKLFF,.,TRBJ1-4,.,13,TRBV10-3
TGTGCCAGTAGTACTGGAAGGGGCTTGAGTTCACCCCTCCACTTT,CASSTGRGLSSPLHF,.,TRBJ1-6,.,15,TRBV19
TGCGCCAGCAGCCAAGCGACAGCCACAGATACGCAGTATTTT,CASSQATATDTQYF,.,TRBJ2-3,.,14,TRBV4-1
TGTGCCAGCAGCCCAAATCCAAGGCCTTCTGGGGGGAACTATGGCTACACCTTC,CASSPNPRPSGGNYGYTF,few,TRBJ1-2,.,18,TRBV14
TGTGCCAGCTCAATCGAAGGGACAGGAAATTTTTACTTC,CASSIEGTGNFYF,once,TRBJ2-7,TRBD1,13,TRBV5-5
TGTGCCATCAGTGAGTCGTGGGACATGTGGGCCGGGGAGCTGTTTTTT,CAISESWDMWAGELFF,.,TRBJ2-2,.,16,TRBV10-3
TGTGCCATCAGTCGGACACTCCAAGGTGACTATGGCTACACCTTC,CAISRTLQGDYGYTF,.,TRBJ1-2,.,15,TRBV10-3
TGCGCCAGCAGCCAAGATGTGAGGACAGGGACGGTCGAGCAGTACTTC,CASSQDVRTGTVEQYF,once,TRBJ2-7,TRBD1,16,TRBV4-1
TGCGCCAGCAGGAAGGACAGGAACACTGAAGCTTTCTTT,CASRKDRNTEAFF,.,TRBJ1-1,.,13,TRBV5-1
TGTGCCTGGGGGGCTAGCGGTGCGGATACGCAGTATTTT,CAWGASGADTQYF,few,TRBJ2-3,TRBD2,13,TRBV30
TGCGCCAGCAGCTTTTATCCTTCGAACACCGGGGAGCTGTTTTTT,CASSFYPSNTGELFF,.,TRBJ2-2,.,15,TRBV5-1
TGTGCCAGCAGTTTCGGAGGGCTGCGAGGCTACACCTTC,CASSFGGLRGYTF,.,TRBJ1-2,.,13,TRBV27
TGTGCCAGCAGCGTGTCGGGACAGGCGAACACCGGGGAGCTGTTTTTT,CASSVSGQANTGELFF,.,TRBJ2-2,TRBD1,16,TRBV9
TGTGCCAGCAGTAGACAGGGGCCCAATGGCTACACCTTC,CASSRQGPNGYTF,.,TRBJ1-2,TRBD1,13,TRBV7-8
TGTGCCAGCAGCTCGGACAGCTTCTCTGGAAACACCATATATTTT,CASSSDSFSGNTIYF,.,TRBJ1-3,.,15,TRBV7-2
TGTGCCAGCAGTGAAAGTCCAGGGGGTTTCTATGGCTACACCTTC,CASSESPGGFYGYTF,few,TRBJ1-2,TRBD1,15,TRBV2
TGTGCCAGCAGCCAAGTCGGGAGCTCCTACAATGAGCAGTTCTTC,CASSQVGSSYNEQFF,.,TRBJ2-1,.,15,TRBV14
TGTGCCAGCAGCTTAGGGACAGGGTATATTGTGAATTCACCCCTCCACTTT,CASSLGTGYIVNSPLHF,.,TRBJ1-6,TRBD1,17,TRBV7-2
TGTGCCATCAGACCCGGGACAGTGGTAGGGACCCAGTACTTC,CAIRPGTVVGTQYF,.,TRBJ2-5,TRBD1,14,TRBV10-3
TGTGCCAGCAGTTACTCGTGGGAGCTAGAAAAACTGTTTTTT,CASSYSWELEKLFF,.,TRBJ1-4,.,14,TRBV6-5
TGTGCCACCAGCAGGCTTCTGGAGACGGCTTTCTTT,CATSRLLETAFF,.,TRBJ1-1,.,12,TRBV15
TGTGCCAGCGGACTCGGGACAGGGACTAATGAAAAACTGTTTTTT,CASGLGTGTNEKLFF,.,TRBJ1-4,TRBD1,15,TRBV7-7
TGTGCCAGCAGTGAACGGGGCCCCAGCTCCTATAATTCACCCCTCCACTTT,CASSERGPSSYNSPLHF,.,TRBJ1-6,.,17,TRBV6-1
TGTGCCAGCAGTACCCTGGGTCTTAACTATGGCTACACCTTC,CASSTLGLNYGYTF,few,TRBJ1-2,.,14,TRBV6-5
TGTGCCAGTAATAATGGGGGGAACACTGAAGCTTTCTTT,CASNNGGNTEAFF,.,TRBJ1-1,.,13,TRBV19
TGTGCCAGCAGCGCGAACAGGGGTTTTTTACCAGATACGCAGTATTTT,CASSANRGFLPDTQYF,.,TRBJ2-3,TRBD1,16,TRBV9
TGCGCCAGCAGCTTGAGCGGGGGGCGGGAGACCCAGTACTTC,CASSLSGGRETQYF,.,TRBJ2-5,TRBD2,14,TRBV5-1
TGTGCCAGCAGCTTATCGGGACAGACCTACAATGAGCAGTTCTTC,CASSLSGQTYNEQFF,.,TRBJ2-1,TRBD1,15,TRBV11-2
TGTGCCAGCAGCTTAAGAAATTCACCCCTCCACTTT,CASSLRNSPLHF,few,TRBJ1-6,.,12,TRBV7-3
TGTGCCAGCAAACTTGGGATCAATCAGCCCCAGCATTTT,CASKLGINQPQHF,.,TRBJ1-5,.,13,TRBV6-5
TGTGCCAGCAGTTACAGGTCCGGCAGCAATCAGCCCCAGCATTTT,CASSYRSGSNQPQHF,few,TRBJ1-5,.,15,TRBV6-5
TGTGCCACGGCCCGCGGCCGCTATCAGCCCCAGCATTTT,CATARGRYQPQHF,.,TRBJ1-5,.,13,TRBV15
TGTGCTAGCAGCTCGACAGGGGACTACACCGGGGAGCTGTTTTTT,CASSSTGDYTGELFF,.,TRBJ2-2,TRBD1,15,TRBV7-7
TGTGCCAGTAGTATAGGACAGGGGGGAAGCAATCAGCCCCAGCATTTT,CASSIGQGGSNQPQHF,.,TRBJ1-5,TRBD1,16,TRBV19
TGCAGCGTTGGTACTAGCGGGGGCATCCTGTATTTT,CSVGTSGGILYF,.,TRBJ2-3,TRBD2,12,TRBV29-1
TGTGCCAGCAGCTTGGCAGACGGCCTCTACGAGCAGTACTTC,CASSLADGLYEQYF,once,TRBJ2-7,.,14,TRBV5-5
TGTGCCAGCAGTTTGGCGATAGCGGGAGAAGTCAACGAGCAGTACTTC,CASSLAIAGEVNEQYF,.,TRBJ2-7,TRBD2,16,TRBV27
TGTGCCTGGAGTACTGGGACAGGGGGCCTCAATCAGCCCCAGCATTTT,CAWSTGTGGLNQPQHF,.,TRBJ1-5,TRBD1,16,TRBV30
TGTGCCAGCTCTCAGGCAGGGAGCTCCGAGCAGTACTTC,CASSQAGSSEQYF,.,TRBJ2-7,.,13,TRBV18
TGTGCCAGCAGCTTAAAACGGGTGGAGGGAGAGCAGTTCTTC,CASSLKRVEGEQFF,.,TRBJ2-1,.,14,TRBV7-2
TGTGCCAGCAGCTTACCCGGGACACTGCAGTACTTC,CASSLPGTLQYF,.,TRBJ2-7,.,12,TRBV7-2
TGTGCCAGCAGTTACGGGGCGAACACCGGGGAGCTGTTTTTT,CASSYGANTGELFF,.,TRBJ2-2,.,14,TRBV14
TGTGCCAGCAGCCAATTAGCGGGAGGGCCGAGAGGCGAGCAGTACTTC,CASSQLAGGPRGEQYF,.,TRBJ2-7,TRBD2,16,TRBV11-2
TGTGCCAGCAGCTTAGGAGGGAGTGATGAGCAGTTCTTC,CASSLGGSDEQFF,.,TRBJ2-1,.,13,TRBV7-8
TGTGCCATCAGTGAGCCCGACAGGGGGCGAGAGACCCAGTACTTC,CAISEPDRGRETQYF,.,TRBJ2-5,TRBD1,15,TRBV10-3
TGCGCCAGCAGCCCCGGCGACAGGGACTATGAGCAGTTCTTC,CASSPGDRDYEQFF,.,TRBJ2-1,.,14,TRBV5-1
TGTGCCAGCAGCCTACGGACTAGCGGGATGGGTGAGCAGTTCTTC,CASSLRTSGMGEQFF,.,TRBJ2-1,TRBD2,15,TRBV5-8
TGTGCCAGCAGTTACCAATTTCCCATAATTTCGGATACGCAGTATTTT,CASSYQFPIISDTQYF,.,TRBJ2-3,.,16,TRBV2